The 24 T cell receptor beta chains in this list originate from one sample, sequenced in a study of cytomegalovirus exposure and HLA in healthy donors. The PCR ran on 60 Vbeta and 13 Jbeta primers. This table comes from immunoSEQ multiplex PCR, and its TCRdb copy is limited to in-frame clones, with some not included. The sample shows around 150,000 clones, 75% to 80% of them seen only once. Specimen: PBMCs. These receptors came from a woman between 35 and 50 years old in good health and CMV-seropositive.

The chain uses TRBV18 and TRBJ1-1; 7 nucleotides match TRBD1. V gave up 5 bases and J gave up 0 bases; unmatched junction bases: 3. Looked up from germline, CDR1 is KGHSH and CDR2 is LQKENI. The CDR3 spans 14 residues. CDR3 DNA sequence: TGTGCCAGCTCAGCCGGGACAGTGAACACTGAAGCTTTCTTT. It codes for CASSAGTVNTEAFF.

The V gene is TRBV18, the J gene TRBJ2-5, with 15 positions matching TRBD2. The V gene's germline CDR1 is KGHSH and CDR2 LQKENI. CDR3 length: 17 amino acids. V lost 2 bases and J lost 0; bases outside the gene matches: 1. In DNA form, the CDR3 reads TGTGCCAGCTCACCAGGGACTAGCGGGGGGTACCAAGAGACCCAGTACTTC. It yields the protein CASSPGTSGGYQETQYF.

The table lists this clone with a count of one. Other nucleotide sequences in the sample specify the same CDR3. This chain connects TRBV5-1 to TRBJ2-3; 12 nucleotides match TRBD2. The CDR3 is 16 amino acids. Per germline, CDR1 SGHRS and CDR2 YFSETQ. V trimming: 0 bases; J trimming: 1 base; junction bases outside the gene matches: 0. CDR3 nucleotides: TGCGCCAGCAGCTTGGGGACTAGCGGGGGCACAGATACGCAGTATTTT. This gives the protein CASSLGTSGGTDTQYF.

The rearrangement joins TRBV18 to TRBJ1-3; D is possibly TRBD1 (6 bases). Germline V gene sequence: CDR1 KGHSH, CDR2 LQKENI. The V end was cut by 6 bases, the J end by 0 bases, with 15 bases between. CDR3 length: 16 residues. CDR3: CASSLGTQTSGNTIYF. CDR3 sequence (DNA): TGTGCCAGCTCCCTCGGGACACAAACCTCTGGAAACACCATATATTTT. The whole variable domain, remainder taken from reference TRBV18 and TRBJ1-3, is NAGVMQNPRHLVRRRGQEARLRCSPMKGHSHVYWYRQLPEEGLKFMVYLQKENIIDESGMPKERFSAEFPKEGPSILRIQQVVRGDSAAYFCASSLGTQTSGNTIYFGEGSWLTVV.

This clone came up once. The chain links TRBV6-5 to TRBJ1-1, with D perhaps TRBD1 (5 bases). Germline values: CDR1 MNHEY, CDR2 SVGAGI. Trimming took off 5 bases at V and 4 bases at J, with 14 bases between the two ends. This CDR3 spans 14 amino acids. The CDR3 nucleotides are TGTGCCAGCAGTGCTCAGGGCGGTCCCACTGAAGCTTTCTTT. Its protein product is CASSAQGGPTEAFF.

The chain employs TRBV4-3 and TRBJ1-4, with D tentatively TRBD1 (6 bases). Germline CDR1 LGHNA, CDR2 YSLEER. Trimming cost V 0 bases and J 7 bases, with 18 bases left between them. The length of the CDR3 is 17 residues. CDR3 loop: CASSQEIGATGSEKLFF. DNA for the CDR3: TGCGCCAGCAGCCAAGAGATCGGGGCCACAGGGAGTGAAAAACTGTTTTTT.

The rearrangement joins TRBV6-5 to TRBJ2-3; TRBD1 matches 12 bases. The CDR3 length is 14 residues. The junction had 6 bases not matched to a gene; V was cut back by 6 bases and J by 8 bases. The V gene's germline CDR1 is MNHEY and CDR2 SVGAGI. The CDR3 coding sequence is TGTGCCAGCAGAATGGGACAGGGGGCGAGTACGCAGTATTTT. It specifies CASRMGQGASTQYF.

This clone was seen a handful of times. The rearrangement uses TRBV29-1 and TRBJ2-3; TRBD2 might be the D (5 bases). The length of the CDR3 is 12 residues. With 8 bases removed from V and 10 bases from J, the gap between germline ends came to 19 bases. CDR1 is SQVTM and CDR2 is ANQGSEA in the germline V gene. For the CDR3, the DNA is TGCAGCTGTGGCGTCCGAGAGGGTGCGCAGTATTTT. Amino acid sequence: CSCGVREGAQYF.

This chain uses TRBV2 with TRBJ1-2; 7 bases line up with TRBD1. Losses at the gene ends were 4 bases for V and 4 bases for J; bases not matched to a gene: 9. The germline CDR1 and CDR2 sequences are SNHLY and FYNNEI. CDR3 length: 15 residues. For the CDR3, the DNA is TGTGCCAGCAGTGCCCGGGACAGCGGAGGCTATGGCTACACCTTC. It codes for CASSARDSGGYGYTF.

The chain links TRBV27 to TRBJ2-1; the match to TRBD2 covers 7 bases. Germline V lookup: CDR1 MNHEY, CDR2 SMNVEV (reference sequence). The CDR3 consists of 16 residues. V dropped 0 bases and J dropped 5; count of bases not matched to a gene: 7. CDR3 region: CASSLSAGERHNEQFF. The DNA of the CDR3 is TGTGCCAGCAGTTTATCGGCGGGAGAACGTCACAATGAGCAGTTCTTC.

The chain is built from TRBV27 and TRBJ1-1; 8 bases align to TRBD1. The CDR3 has 15 residues. Germline assignment: CDR1 MNHEY and CDR2 SMNVEV (reference sequence). V lost 2 bases and J lost 3; bases outside the gene matches: 5. The CDR3 spells CASSLRTGRDTEAFF. The CDR3 DNA is TGTGCCAGCAGTTTACGGACAGGGCGGGACACTGAAGCTTTCTTT.

The chain uses TRBV19 and TRBJ2-7; 15 nucleotides line up with TRBD2. The CDR3 has 19 residues. V shed 3 bases, J shed 2 bases, and the junction held 11 bases outside the gene matches. Germline CDR1 reads LNHDA; CDR2 reads SQIVND (reference sequence). CDR3 region: CASSMGLAGGKLTTYEQYF. The CDR3 DNA sequence: TGTGCCAGTAGTATGGGACTAGCGGGAGGAAAACTTACTACCTACGAGCAGTACTTC. The full variable domain, in which reference TRBV19 and TRBJ2-7 provide the parts outside the CDR3, is DGGITQSPKYLFRKEGQNVTLSCEQNLNHDAMYWYRQDPGQGLRLIYYSQIVNDFQKGDIAEGYSVSREKKESFPLTVTSAQKNPTAFYLCASSMGLAGGKLTTYEQYFGPGTRLTVT.

This clone was counted between two and nine times. The chain couples TRBV7-2 to TRBJ2-3; 8 nucleotides match TRBD2. CDR1 and CDR2 (germline): SGHTA, FQGNSA. This CDR3 is 15 amino acids long. V lost 5 bases to trimming and J lost 2 bases; unmatched junction nucleotides: 6. CDR3 sequence (DNA): TGTGCCAGCAGCCGTTGGACTAGCAACACAGATACGCAGTATTTT. Translating it yields CASSRWTSNTDTQYF.

The chain has TRBV10-3 and TRBJ2-1; TRBD1 matches at 9 bases. The CDR3 is 15 amino acids. J was trimmed by 7 bases and V by 4 bases; bases with no gene match: 8. CDR1 and CDR2 (germline): ENHRY, SYGVKD. The CDR3 DNA reads as TGTGCCATCAGTGGTGGACAGGGGTTGGGGAATGAGCAGTTCTTC. Its protein product is CAISGGQGLGNEQFF.

The chain couples TRBV4-3 to TRBJ2-2; no firm D call. The CDR3 runs 14 residues. The ends were cut back, 0 bases at V and 4 bases at J, with 6 bases in the middle. Germline loops: CDR1 LGHNA, CDR2 YSLEER. The chain's CDR3 is CASSQEVRTGELFF. The CDR3 DNA sequence: TGCGCCAGCAGCCAAGAAGTGCGCACCGGGGAGCTGTTTTTT.

The V call is TRBV7-2, the J call TRBJ2-3, with D hard to call. The germline CDR1 and CDR2 sequences are SGHTA and FQGNSA. The CDR3 is 14 residues long. V dropped 3 bases and J dropped 4 bases, with 11 bases sitting between them. The CDR3 DNA is TGTGCCAGCAGCTTTCTAAAAAGTCCAGATACGCAGTATTTT. It yields the protein CASSFLKSPDTQYF.

The rearrangement links TRBV19 to TRBJ1-2, with unresolved D. Per germline, CDR1 LNHDA and CDR2 SQIVND (reference sequence). V was pared by 3 bases and J by 0 bases, with 8 bases between. The CDR3 covers 14 residues. CDR3 region: CASSMALANYGYTF. The CDR3, as DNA: TGTGCCAGTAGTATGGCCCTCGCTAACTATGGCTACACCTTC.

The table lists this clone with a few counts. The chain has TRBV5-1 and TRBJ2-3, with D hard to call. CDR1 is SGHRS and CDR2 is YFSETQ in the germline V gene. The V gene lost 5 bases and the J gene lost 2 bases, with 21 bases spanning the gap. The CDR3 is 17 residues long. CDR3 sequence (DNA): TGCGCCAGCAGGAAACATTTCGACACACCCGTCACAGATACGCAGTATTTT. It encodes CASRKHFDTPVTDTQYF.

Note on this clone: Distinct nucleotide sequences in the sample also encode this CDR3. This chain connects TRBV7-2 to TRBJ2-3; no firm D call. The V and J ends lost 5 bases and 2 bases respectively, with 5 bases between them. From germline, CDR1 is SGHTA and CDR2 FQGNSA. This CDR3 is built from 12 residues. The CDR3 spells CASSPYTDTQYF. CDR3 in DNA: TGTGCCAGCAGCCCGTACACAGATACGCAGTATTTT.

The V and J genes are TRBV7-2 and TRBJ2-1, with 8 bases aligning to TRBD2. V shed 2 bases, J shed 2 bases, and the junction held 8 bases outside the gene matches. The CDR3 is 17 residues long. In germline, CDR1 is SGHTA, CDR2 FQGNSA. Here the CDR3 reads CASSLSITSGTYNEQFF. CDR3 nucleotides: TGTGCCAGCAGCTTATCAATTACTAGCGGTACCTACAATGAGCAGTTCTTC.

This chain links TRBV5-1 with TRBJ2-5; 7 bases line up with TRBD2. The trim removed 0 bases at V and 1 base at J, leaving 3 bases unmatched. The CDR3 sequence is 15 residues long. Germline V gene lookup returns CDR1 SGHRS and CDR2 YFSETQ. This CDR3 is CASSLVGGGQETQYF. In DNA form, the CDR3 reads TGCGCCAGCAGCTTGGTGGGCGGGGGCCAAGAGACCCAGTACTTC.

The gene calls are TRBV7-9 and TRBJ1-2, with D possibly TRBD1 on 5 matching bases. The V end lost 2 bases, the J end lost 4 bases, and 11 bases lay between the germline ends. Germline lookup yields CDR1 SEHNR and CDR2 FQNEAQ (reference sequence). This CDR3 comprises 14 residues. CDR3 sequence reads: CASSLIMGGYGYTF. Here the CDR3 DNA reads TGTGCCAGCAGCTTAATAATGGGGGGCTATGGCTACACCTTC.

This chain connects TRBV7-2 to TRBJ1-6; D is unresolved. CDR1 and CDR2 (germline): SGHTA, FQGNSA. The CDR3 consists of 15 residues. Trimming shortened V by 1 base and J by 7 bases, and 11 bases separated the two germline ends. In DNA, the CDR3 is TGTGCCAGCAGCTTAGATCCGGGTTTCAATTCACCCCTCCACTTT. This translates into CASSLDPGFNSPLHF.

The chain employs TRBV2 and TRBJ2-7; a weak D match, TRBD1 (5 bases). Germline V gives CDR1 SNHLY, CDR2 FYNNEI. CDR3 length equals 13 residues. With 5 bases removed from V and 11 bases from J, the gap between germline ends came to 19 bases. The CDR3 DNA sequence: TGTGCCAGCAGTCGAACGCCCCAGGGTGAGGAGTACTTC. This codes for CASSRTPQGEEYF.